Detailed here is one T cell receptor beta chain. Its antigen remains unidentified. This sample was taken from a study of cytomegalovirus exposure and HLA in healthy donors. Study-level points and caveats: Relative to the roughly 700-donor mean, N-insertions were reportedly fewer in an Asian-associated ancestry cluster in a later analysis.

Looked up from germline, CDR1 is MDHEN and CDR2 is SYDVKM. Trimming took 5 bases from V and 7 from J, leaving 12 bases between them. The length of the CDR3 is 13 residues. In the PCR, 60 Vbeta and 13 Jbeta primers were used. Profiling relied on immunoSEQ multiplex PCR, and the TCRdb table lists in-frame clones only, not all of them. The sample yields 150,000 to 200,000 clones, around 62% seen once. The chain links TRBV28 to TRBJ2-1; possible D gene TRBD1, 8 bases. This clonotype was sampled from a man aged 40-49 years in good health and CMV-seronegative. Sequenced sample: PBMCs. In DNA, the CDR3 is TGTGCCAGCAGTACAGGGGGGGAGAATGAGCAGTTCTTC. This sequence encodes CASSTGGENEQFF.